The source of this T cell receptor (beta chain) is a study of blood T cell repertoires in COVID-19. Study information: PBMCs, B-cell-depleted T cells, or T cells provided the cDNA or gDNA that made up the material.

The table came from immunoSEQ multiplex PCR; TCRdb's copy has only in-frame clones and leaves some out. Of over 100,000 clones listed, over 70% are singletons. This CDR3 comprises 15 residues. Trimming left V 6 bases short and J 0 bases short, with 12 bases between. Germline assignment: CDR1 MDHEN and CDR2 SYDVKM. Turning to this clone: This specimen includes other DNA sequences encoding the same CDR3.

The clonotype comes from a man aged 50 or older with acute or convalescent COVID-19. Sequencing used peripheral blood. The chain recombines TRBV28 with TRBJ1-5; D not resolved. The DNA for the CDR3 is TGTGCCAGCAGCCCCCCACCCTATAGCAATCAGCCCCAGCATTTT. Residues: CASSPPPYSNQPQHF.